This TCR beta chain was profiled in a study of shared clonotypes between healthy human individuals (TCRdb year 2020). Notes on the research overall: The cohort comprised a couple of women and a few men aged 18 to 49 years. To estimate repertoire size and how much clonotypes are shared between individuals, the study performed deep sequencing of blood TCR repertoires from 4 to 6 healthy adults. Leukapheresis yielded between about 0.85 and 9.5 billion PBMCs per donor. For each donor, three plates each were used for CD4 naive and CD4 memory, two plates were used for CD8 naive, and one plate was used for CD8 memory. Different laboratories and diverse techniques were used to prepare libraries and sequence TCR repertoires, to increase sequencing depth and limit assay-specific biases. Results and caveats for the whole study, not just this receptor: Sampling was restricted to blood, and TCR repertoires in tissue are likely to differ from TCR repertoires in blood. Even with the large sequencing depth, rarefaction of the sorted-subset datasets indicated that sequencing was incomplete. Larger estimated clonotype richness was generally found for naive subsets than for memory subsets. Pairwise subsampling led to the expectation that sequencing depth would affect the degree of clonotype sharing among donors. Higher generation probabilities were observed for clonotypes shared by all four sorted-subset donors than for non-shared clonotypes. When a handful of donors were compared, the shared fraction of clonotypes was around 5.1% for naive CD4, roughly 3.3% for naive CD8, about 2.5% for memory CD4, and under 0.5% for memory CD8. The small number of donors limited the genetic and exposure-history diversity represented.

Using the deep immunoSEQ assay, multiplex PCR amplified TCR CDR3 regions from genomic DNA. Extracted genomic DNA from each cell subset was distributed evenly across all wells of several immunoSEQ 96-well plates, and each plate was treated as a replicate. For sorted subsets, approximately 190 ng of genomic DNA, equivalent to 25,000 to 30,000 T cell genomes, went into each replicate PCR. Purified libraries were quantified with a Qubit 3.0 fluorometer, sized on a Bioanalyzer 2100, and re-quantified with the KAPA Library Quantification kit. Each immunoSEQ 96-well plate was sequenced on its own single-read 150-cycle Illumina NextSeq 550 flow cell. The study's processing was this. Because the immunoSEQ output included only junctional sequences and no quality scores, the filtering could not be the same as the filtering used for full-length reads. Sequences were annotated with PyIR, a Python wrapper for IgBLAST v1.9, using IMGT germline references to assign V/J genes and CDR3. Reads with weak V/J assignments (E-value above 1e-6), missing CDR3, stop codons, out-of-frame junctions, or ambiguous translated residues were removed. V3J clonotypes were defined by identical inferred V gene, J gene, and CDR3 amino acid sequence. The percentage overlap between two repertoires was calculated by dividing the number of shared unique clonotypes by the size of the smaller repertoire. Richness of each repertoire was evaluated using RTK rarefaction, the Chao1 estimator, and Recon v2.1 estimates of unobserved clonotypes. Generation probabilities were computed with OLGA for all TCRbeta clonotypes obtained by the gDNA method from several donors. Entries here come from immuneACCESS through TCRdb and include only in-frame sequences with V and J called. Some clones fail to appear in such tables; in the studies checked, an unresolved V gene covers under half of the shortfall, and the cause of the remainder is unknown. V and J calls and clone size are copied from that table; D and trimming were computed from the DNA. This sample comprises roughly 2.5 million clones, just over 90% of them detected only once. The biggest ten clones account for around 0.14% of the sample.

In the case of this clone: Its recognized antigen is unknown. Base quality data are lacking; no much larger clone is found one base away.

Healthy HIV-negative adults with no recently reported acute infections or vaccinations were included as donors. Only Caucasian adults living in Nashville, Tennessee, USA were represented among the donors. CD4+ T cells were enriched through magnetic negative selection, after which naive cells were positively selected on CD45RA and the remaining negative fraction served as the memory subset. After blood collection by leukapheresis, PBMCs were isolated using Ficoll-Histopaque density gradient centrifugation and then cryopreserved in the vapor phase of liquid nitrogen. Analytical flow cytometry was used to check the purity and quantity of each magnetically sorted T cell population. Each sorted fraction had its genomic DNA isolated and then quantified by UV absorbance on a Nanodrop 2000c. Sequenced: naive CD4+ T cells sorted from blood. The cell subset or site label for this specimen denotes: CD45RA+ positively selected. The sequence came from a man aged 18-30 years in good health.

CDR3 loop: CASSLVGQLSYEQYF. The nucleotide sequence is TGTGCCAGCAGCTTGGTGGGACAGCTCTCCTACGAGCAGTACTTC. In this chain, TRBV5-8 is recombined with TRBJ2-7; TRBD1 fits 7 bases in the junction. V and J are trimmed by 0 bases and 0 bases, and the gene matches miss 3 bases of the junction. Taken from the germline V gene, the CDR1 and CDR2 loops are SGHTS and YDEGEE. The CDR3 covers 15 residues, taking in both the cysteine and the phenylalanine. Just the 45-base CDR3 DNA is kept, in frame starting at base 1.